A selection of T cell receptor beta chains follows, all from one sample in a study of cytomegalovirus exposure and HLA in healthy donors. Using immunoSEQ multiplex PCR, the repertoire was profiled, and TCRdb retains in-frame clones only, with some absent. The table shows some 99,000 clones, with roughly 63% occurring only once. The sequenced sample consisted of PBMCs. The source of these receptors is a woman in her 70s in good health and CMV-seropositive. CDR3s include the opening cysteine and the closing phenylalanine or tryptophan. D genes are given only for firm matches. The size field is filled for only some rows; it gives once, few, many or a size class.

clone_size,j_call,v_call,d_call,cdr3_nt,cdr3_aa
.,TRBJ1-5,TRBV11-2,.,TGTGCCAGCAGCTTAGATGGGGGCCTGGGGCAGCCCCAGCATTTT,CASSLDGGLGQPQHF
.,TRBJ1-2,TRBV18,TRBD1,TGTGCCAGCTCACCTAGGACAGGGGGAGAAGCTAACTATGGCTACACCTTC,CASSPRTGGEANYGYTF
.,TRBJ2-5,TRBV11-2,.,TGTGCCAGCAGCTTAGTGTTCGGTAGCCAAGAGACCCAGTACTTC,CASSLVFGSQETQYF
.,TRBJ2-1,TRBV19,TRBD2,TGTGCCAGTAGTATAGGTCAGCGGGGGTGGAATGAGCAGTTCTTC,CASSIGQRGWNEQFF
few,TRBJ1-2,TRBV6-5,TRBD1,TGTGCCAGCCGCCGGACAGGGGACAGCTATGGCTACACCTTC,CASRRTGDSYGYTF
.,TRBJ1-1,TRBV5-1,TRBD1,TGCGCCAGCACAACAGGGGGCGGAGGCACTGAAGCTTTCTTT,CASTTGGGGTEAFF
.,TRBJ1-1,TRBV27,TRBD1,TGTGCCAGCAGTTTTCAAATCCTAGGGCCGGGACAGGGGTTAAGAGCTAAAGCTTTCTTT,CASSFQILGPGQGLRAKAFF
.,TRBJ1-1,TRBV30,TRBD1,TGTGCCCGGACAGGCATGAACACTGAAGCTTTCTTT,CARTGMNTEAFF
.,TRBJ1-1,TRBV5-1,.,TGCGCCAGCAGCACATTGACCCCTCCGGGCACTGAAGCTTTCTTT,CASSTLTPPGTEAFF
few,TRBJ1-1,TRBV7-7,.,TGTGCCAGCACTCCGATCAGGGGCGTGGGAGCTTTCTTT,CASTPIRGVGAFF
.,TRBJ2-5,TRBV7-2,.,TGTGCCAGCAGCTTAGTCGTACAAGAGACCCAGTACTTC,CASSLVVQETQYF
.,TRBJ2-2,TRBV7-8,.,TGTGCCAGCAGCCCCAGGTGGCAGGGGAACACCGGGGAGCTGTTTTTT,CASSPRWQGNTGELFF
once,TRBJ1-1,TRBV23-1,.,TGCGCCAGCAGTCAATCGCCACGTCCCACAGGGCGATGTAACACTGAAGCTTTCTTT,CASSQSPRPTGRCNTEAFF
.,TRBJ1-1,TRBV19,.,TGTGCCGTCCTACAGGGTGCGGCTGAAGCTTTCTTT,CAVLQGAAEAFF
few,TRBJ2-2,TRBV4-2,TRBD1,TGTGCCAGCAGCCAGGGACAGGGGAACACCGGGGAGCTGTTTTTT,CASSQGQGNTGELFF
.,TRBJ1-1,TRBV6-5,TRBD1,TGTGCCAGCAGACAAACGGGACAGATCTTCTTT,CASRQTGQIFF
.,TRBJ1-5,TRBV6-6,.,TGTGCCAGCAGTTACGAGGTTAGCAATCAGCCCCAGCATTTT,CASSYEVSNQPQHF
.,TRBJ1-5,TRBV10-3,.,TGTGCCATCAGTGCAACAGGGCAGCCCCAGCATTTT,CAISATGQPQHF
.,TRBJ1-5,TRBV29-1,TRBD1,TGCAGCGCGCGTGGGGACAGGGCCTCGCCCCAGCATTTT,CSARGDRASPQHF
.,TRBJ2-7,TRBV30,TRBD1,TGTGCCTGGAGGAGACAGGGGAAGTACGAGCAGTACTTC,CAWRRQGKYEQYF
.,TRBJ1-4,TRBV2,TRBD1,TGTGCCACTGCGACAGGGCTGGGTGAAAAACTGTTTTTT,CATATGLGEKLFF
.,TRBJ1-2,TRBV9,.,TGTGCCAGCAGCGTGAGGTACTTACAGGGTCCCCTTAACTATGGCTACACCTTC,CASSVRYLQGPLNYGYTF
few,TRBJ2-7,TRBV7-8,.,TGTGCCAGCAGCTTAGGCGGGGCAGGGGGTTACGAGCAGTACTTC,CASSLGGAGGYEQYF
once,TRBJ2-4,TRBV21-1,.,TGTGCCAGCAGCAAAAACGCTGGACAGGGAGGAGCCAAAAACATTCAGTACTTC,CASSKNAGQGGAKNIQYF
many,TRBJ1-3,TRBV7-9,.,TGTGCCAGCAGCTTTATAGGCGGTGGAAACACCATATATTTT,CASSFIGGGNTIYF
.,TRBJ1-2,TRBV6-6,.,TGTGCCAGCAGTTACTCGACGAAACAGGACTATGGCTACACCTTC,CASSYSTKQDYGYTF
.,TRBJ2-5,TRBV7-2,TRBD2,TGTGCCAGCAGCTTTACTAGCGGGGGGCAAGAGACCCAGTACTTC,CASSFTSGGQETQYF
.,TRBJ2-3,TRBV2,TRBD2,TGTGCCAGACGGACTAGCAGCACAGATACGCAGTATTTT,CARRTSSTDTQYF
.,TRBJ2-2,TRBV29-1,.,TGCAGCGTGACCTCCCTGGTAACGGGCGGGGAGCTGTTTTTT,CSVTSLVTGGELFF
.,TRBJ1-3,TRBV19,.,TGTGCCAGTAGTGCCGCCCTCAGGGTATCTGGAAACACCATATATTTT,CASSAALRVSGNTIYF
few,TRBJ1-3,TRBV27,.,TGTGCCAGCAGTTTACGCGGGGGAAACACCATATATTTT,CASSLRGGNTIYF
.,TRBJ1-5,TRBV30,.,TGTGCCTGGGGGGCGGGCAATCAGCCCCAGCATTTT,CAWGAGNQPQHF
once,TRBJ1-1,TRBV7-9,.,TGTGCCAGCAGCCCCCGGGGATCTGAAGCTTTCTTT,CASSPRGSEAFF
.,TRBJ1-1,TRBV5-1,TRBD1,TGCGCCAGCAGCCAGGACAGGGGGAACACTGAAGCTTTCTTT,CASSQDRGNTEAFF
.,TRBJ2-5,TRBV5-4,.,TGTGCCAGCAGTTCGGAGGTTAAAGAGACCCAGTACTTC,CASSSEVKETQYF
.,TRBJ2-7,TRBV6-5,TRBD2,TGTGCCAGCAGTCCGGAGCGGGGGGGGTACGAGCAGTACTTC,CASSPERGGYEQYF
.,TRBJ2-5,TRBV19,.,TGTGCCAGTAGTATAAGGAGGGGGGGTGAAGAGACCCAGTACTTC,CASSIRRGGEETQYF
.,TRBJ1-2,TRBV7-9,.,TGTGCCAGCAGTTCTCTGGCAGGTTGGCGCTATGGCTACACCTTC,CASSSLAGWRYGYTF
.,TRBJ1-1,TRBV11-3,.,TGTGCCAGCAGGTCGGCGGGCGGTGAAGCTTTCTTT,CASRSAGGEAFF
once,TRBJ1-3,TRBV30,TRBD1,TGTGCCTGGGGGGACAGTATTCACTCTGGAAACACCATATATTTT,CAWGDSIHSGNTIYF
few,TRBJ1-5,TRBV27,.,TGTGCCAGCAGTTTACGGGAGGGCAATCAGCCCCAGCATTTT,CASSLREGNQPQHF